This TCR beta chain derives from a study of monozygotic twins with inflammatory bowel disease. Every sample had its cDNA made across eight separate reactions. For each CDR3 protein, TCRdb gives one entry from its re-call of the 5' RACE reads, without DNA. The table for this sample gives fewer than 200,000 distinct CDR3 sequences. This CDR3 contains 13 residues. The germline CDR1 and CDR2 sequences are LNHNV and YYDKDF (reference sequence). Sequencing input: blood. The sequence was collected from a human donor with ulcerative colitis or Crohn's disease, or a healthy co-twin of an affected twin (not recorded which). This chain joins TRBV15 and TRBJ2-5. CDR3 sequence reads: CATSRDLGETQYF. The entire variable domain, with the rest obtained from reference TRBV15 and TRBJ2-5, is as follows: DAMVIQNPRYQVTQFGKPVTLSCSQTLNHNVMYWYQQKSSQAPKLLFHYYDKDFNNEADTPDNFQSRRPNTSFCFLDIRSPGLGDTAMYLCATSRDLGETQYFGPGTRLLVL.